This T cell receptor beta chain was observed in a study of T cell responses to AZD1222 COVID-19 vaccine. Only in-frame clones appear in the TCRdb table, and some are missing; sequencing was by immunoSEQ multiplex PCR. The table lists about 84,000 clones, 75% to 95% of them singletons. Analysis merged second doses at about 4 or about 12 weeks. Germline CDR1 and CDR2: KGHSH and LQKENI. V was trimmed by 4 bases and J by 9 bases, leaving 24 bases between them. CDR3 length equals 16 residues. This clone was observed a few times. Different DNA sequences within this sample yield the same CDR3. The source was peripheral blood, collected 28 days after the second AZD1222 dose. The TCR comes from an adult who received the AZD1222 COVID-19 vaccine. The V and J genes are TRBV18 and TRBJ1-2, with TRBD1 as a possible D gene (6 bases). This CDR3 is CASSLENRDRALSYTF. The CDR3, as DNA: TGTGCCAGCTCACTTGAGAACAGGGATAGGGCCTTGAGCTACACCTTC.